This passage covers 2 T cell receptor beta chains from one sample sequenced in a study of blood T cell repertoires in COVID-19. Produced via immunoSEQ multiplex PCR; TCRdb's table is partial and in-frame only. The sample has more than 200,000 clones; roughly 80% are singletons. The sequenced material came from peripheral blood. The receptors were gathered from a woman of 80 years or more with acute or convalescent COVID-19.

The V and J genes are TRBV29-1 and TRBJ1-4, with D perhaps matching TRBD1 (5 bases). The CDR3 is 13 residues long. V dropped 1 base and J dropped 3 bases, with 6 bases sitting between them. The germline gives CDR1 SQVTM, CDR2 ANQGSEA. Here the CDR3 DNA reads TGCAGCGTTGAAGGGACACCTAATGAAAAACTGTTTTTT. Encoded protein: CSVEGTPNEKLFF.

In this sample, this clone turned up once. The CDR3 coding sequence is TGTGCCAGCAGCCAAGGACGGGAGGGTGCCGGGGAGCTGTTTTTT. It specifies CASSQGREGAGELFF. The chain uses TRBV3-1 (or the pseudogene TRBV3-2) and TRBJ2-2, with TRBD2 matching over 8 bases. Germline-derived CDR1 and CDR2 are LGHDT and YNNKEL (reference sequence). This CDR3 has 15 residues. After removal of 1 base from V and 6 bases from J, the junction contained 4 bases not matched to a gene.